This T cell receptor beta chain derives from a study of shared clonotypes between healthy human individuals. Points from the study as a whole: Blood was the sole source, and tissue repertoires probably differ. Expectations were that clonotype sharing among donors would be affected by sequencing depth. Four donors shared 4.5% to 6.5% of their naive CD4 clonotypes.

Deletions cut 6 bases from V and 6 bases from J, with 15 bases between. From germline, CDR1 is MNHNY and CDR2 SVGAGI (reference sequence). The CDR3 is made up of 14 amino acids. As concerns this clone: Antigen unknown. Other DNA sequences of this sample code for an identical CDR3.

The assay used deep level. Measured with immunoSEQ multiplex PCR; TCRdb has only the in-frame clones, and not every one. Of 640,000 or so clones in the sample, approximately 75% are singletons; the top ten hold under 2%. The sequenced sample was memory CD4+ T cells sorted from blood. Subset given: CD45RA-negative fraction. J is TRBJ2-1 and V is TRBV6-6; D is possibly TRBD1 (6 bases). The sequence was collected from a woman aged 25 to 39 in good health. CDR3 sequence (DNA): TGTGCCAGCAGCCGCAACAGGGAGAGCAATGAGCAGTTCTTC. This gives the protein CASSRNRESNEQFF.